This TCR beta chain was recovered during a study of T cells after yellow fever vaccination. With regard to this clonotype: What it binds is not known.

This CDR3 is built from 13 residues. Germline values: CDR1 LGHNA, CDR2 YSLEER. The V end was cut by 0 bases, the J end by 5 bases, with 4 bases between. TCR cDNA was made by 5'RACE template switching, adding a universal primer site and UMIs. TCRdb recomputed calls from the 5' RACE reads with MiXCR, one row per CDR3 protein. The sample lists a few hundred thousand distinct CDR3 sequences, roughly 3.5% occurring once. Whole-study findings and limits: Once the booster was given, most primary-vaccination clones reappeared, at about 96% for CD4 and approximately 88% for CD8. The secondary response was weaker, and its peak arrived faster, on day 5 versus 15. Few clonotypes appeared in both CD4 and CD8 compartments.

The genes are TRBV4-3 and TRBJ1-4, with D uncertain. The TCR was taken from a man aged 18 to 30 who received the YFV17D yellow fever vaccine. This specimen was PBMCs, taken on the day of the yellow fever booster vaccination. This CDR3 is CASSQDWNEKLFF. CDR3 coding DNA: TGCGCCAGCAGCCAAGACTGGAATGAAAAACTGTTTTTT.